This entry is about one T cell receptor beta chain. Its specific antigen is unknown. The sample holds no much larger clone one base away, and base qualities are not on file. The donors were 40 or so Caucasian individuals from Russia, aged roughly 6 to 100 years, who were systemically healthy. Each donor gave approximately 10 milliliters of peripheral blood, collected into EDTA-treated Vacutainer tubes. Ficoll-Paque density-gradient centrifugation was used to isolate PBMCs, with at least 6.5 million per sample. Total RNA was extracted from PBMCs with Trizol reagent, with at least 6 micrograms obtained per sample. For every donor, flow cytometry on a PBMC aliquot measured the percentage of naive CD45RAhigh/CD27high T cells. This entry belongs to a study of blood T cells in healthy people across ages (dated by TCRdb to between 2014 and 2017). Notes on the research overall: Template switching captured roughly one uniquely barcoded TCR beta cDNA molecule per two T cells in model experiments. The study measured age-related changes in TCR beta repertoire diversity using deep sequencing normalized with unique cDNA molecular identifiers. The donors were divided into four age groups: young (average approximately 17 years), middle-aged (almost 40), aged (approximately 64) and long-lived (about 79). Using the same blood draw, the study looked at two additional independent replicas of 1 million unique cDNA reads for two donors, one aged 18 to 29 and the other aged 80 or older.

CDR1 is given as SGHRS and CDR2 as YFSETQ, both from the germline V gene. After removal of 5 bases from V and 1 base from J, the junction retains 1 base not matched to a gene. The CDR3 runs 14 residues from the cysteine to the phenylalanine. Only the CDR3 DNA stays, 42 bases, in frame from base 1. Library method: 5' RACE. The sequencer was an Illumina HiSeq 2500. A second PCR of roughly 7 to 11 cycles was performed with a sample-barcoded 5' primer and a J-beta primer mix. A template-switch 5' adaptor carrying 12 random nucleotides introduced a unique molecular identifier onto each TCR beta cDNA molecule. Each sample yielded at least 2.5 million CDR3-containing paired-end reads. First-strand cDNA was synthesized from all RNA with the Mint cDNA synthesis kit, primed by a TRBC-specific oligonucleotide. After uracil-DNA glycosylase treatment, a first 18-cycle PCR used universal primers M1SS and BC2_uni_R on all cDNA. As for how the authors treated the data: Normalization of each sample was performed by random selection of 1 million high-quality reads, each carrying a distinct molecular identifier. Instead of being binned into consensus sequences, reads with shared molecular identifiers were discarded. MiTCR, run with a Q25 quality threshold and the strictest error-elimination algorithm, handled CDR3 identification, clonotype clustering and error correction. A nonparametric unseen species model using Euler transformation provided a lower-bound estimate of total TCR beta diversity. TCRdb reworked the public reads: Q25 trimming with fastp, MiXCR clone assembly, productive beta chains retained. Each entry merges the rows of one CDR3 protein and shows their most common DNA and genes. These V and J calls originate from TCRdb's pipeline instead of the authors' own analysis. The sample records approximately 800,000 distinct CDR3 sequences, approximately 25% of which are singletons. The biggest ten clones account for under 4% of the sample.

What the work shows at the level of the full study, not this receptor alone: As age increased, observed TCR beta diversity per million T cells dropped in a roughly linear way, and a significant reduction was already evident by age about 40. A strong correlation was found between observed TCR beta diversity and the percentage of naive T cells measured by flow cytometry. Donor CMV infection status was unknown, potentially confounding age-related changes in expanded clonotypes. Conclusive comparison of naive and antigen-experienced compartments was prevented by the profiling of bulk unsorted PBMCs. Compared with the aged group, the long-lived group had more naive CD4+ T cells, fewer expanded clones and increased TCR diversity, a pattern suggesting age selection. Estimates of total diversity based on one million sequenced T cells were considered lower bounds and underestimates.

These data also featured in a second study, about T cells of mothers and their children. According to the second study: Nine systemically healthy Caucasian individuals, comprising three mothers and their six children, were included as donors. cDNA synthesis consumed the entire amount of extracted RNA, loaded at 1.5 ug RNA in each 15 ul reaction. In the second PCR, sample barcodes and 2-4 random nucleotides were introduced via the M1S primer. Each mother yielded over 10 million TCR beta CDR3 reads and each child roughly 2.9 million reads. In both related and unrelated pairs, thymic selection shapes the output of TCR recombination in a similar way, with inherited differences having only a minor effect. Related mother-child pairs always showed normalized repertoire overlap that was slightly higher than in unrelated mother-child pairs, though the difference was never significant. With a sensitivity of about 100 clones per million clonotypes, no persistent microchimeric T cell clones were detected. Deep NGS was used in the study to compare the TCR beta repertoires of mothers and children and to look for features that separate related mother-child pairs from unrelated individuals. The mean age was roughly 44 +/- 4 years for the mothers and about 10 +/- 4 years for the children. After adapter ligation with NEBNext reagents, the libraries were sequenced on Illumina HiSeq 2000 with 100+100 nt paired-end reads. Mother and child libraries were prepared a month apart and sequenced in separate runs to prevent cross-contamination. For each donor, between roughly 500,000 and 2,300,000 distinct TCR beta clonotypes were identified. Naive TCR beta clonotypes were estimated from low-frequency clonotypes matched to each donor's FACS-determined naive share, without sorting.

The receptor was derived from a boy between 10 and 17 years old in good health. Here the chain combines TRBV5-1 and TRBJ2-3, with TRBD1 identical over 10 junction bases. Material: blood. DNA sequence: TGCGCCAGCAGGGGGACAGGGGGCACAGATACGCAGTATTTT. It encodes CASRGTGGTDTQYF.